Listed below are T cell receptor beta chains from one sample, sequenced in a study of CD8 T cells in ankylosing spondylitis. A single record per CDR3 protein comes from TCRdb applying MiXCR to the 5' RACE reads. The sample holds about 360,000 distinct CDR3 sequences, 20% to 25% seen once. Sequenced sample: blood, either unsorted or a sorted T cell fraction (not recorded which). The receptors were gathered from a male donor with ankylosing spondylitis or in good health (not recorded which). The CDR3 runs from the conserved cysteine through the conserved F or W. A D gene is named only where the DNA matches it firmly. Size is stated for part of the rows, as once, few or many counts, or as a class when the clone is expanded.

V gene: TRBV7-3
D gene: TRBD1
CDR3 length: 16
clone size: few
J gene: TRBJ2-7
CDR3 protein: CASSLTSQGEGYEQYF
CDR3 DNA: TGTGCCAGCAGCTTAACGTCCCAGGGGGAAGGGTACGAGCAGTACTTC

V gene: TRBV12-3/TRBV12-4
D gene: .
CDR3 length: 11
clone size: .
J gene: TRBJ2-3
CDR3 protein: CASSLTDAQYF
CDR3 DNA: TGTGCCAGCAGTCTCACAGATGCGCAGTATTTT

V gene: TRBV5-1
D gene: TRBD1
CDR3 length: 17
clone size: few
J gene: TRBJ1-1
CDR3 protein: CASSLRTDRGPNTEAFF
CDR3 DNA: TGCGCCAGCAGCTTGCGTACGGACAGGGGGCCGAACACTGAAGCTTTCTTT

V gene: TRBV19
D gene: TRBD2
CDR3 length: 15
clone size: .
J gene: TRBJ2-1
CDR3 protein: CASKPLAGDYNEQFF
CDR3 DNA: TGTGCCAGTAAGCCCCTAGCGGGGGACTACAATGAGCAGTTCTTC

V gene: TRBV20-1
D gene: .
CDR3 length: 15
clone size: .
J gene: TRBJ2-2
CDR3 protein: CSAREGSGETGELFF
CDR3 DNA: TGCAGTGCTAGAGAGGGCTCCGGGGAGACCGGGGAGCTGTTTTTT

V gene: TRBV20-1
D gene: .
CDR3 length: 17
clone size: .
J gene: TRBJ2-3
CDR3 protein: CSASTYTLGGGTDTQYF
CDR3 DNA: TGCAGTGCTAGCACATATACATTGGGGGGCGGCACAGATACGCAGTATTTT

V gene: TRBV20-1
D gene: .
CDR3 length: 10
clone size: .
J gene: TRBJ2-7
CDR3 protein: CSGGAAEQYF
CDR3 DNA: TGTAGTGGGGGGGCTGCAGAGCAGTACTTC

V gene: TRBV20-1
D gene: TRBD2
CDR3 length: 17
clone size: few
J gene: TRBJ2-2
CDR3 protein: CSAILTSGGIETGELFF
CDR3 DNA: TGCAGTGCTATCTTAACTAGCGGGGGGATTGAAACCGGGGAGCTGTTTTTT

V gene: TRBV6-1
D gene: .
CDR3 length: 15
clone size: few
J gene: TRBJ2-7
CDR3 protein: CASMGSLGPAYEQYF
CDR3 DNA: TGTGCCAGCATGGGGTCCCTAGGGCCGGCCTACGAGCAGTACTTC

V gene: TRBV12-3/TRBV12-4
D gene: .
CDR3 length: 12
clone size: many
J gene: TRBJ2-7
CDR3 protein: CASSLSVYEQYF
CDR3 DNA: TGTGCCAGCAGCTTGAGCGTCTACGAGCAGTACTTC

V gene: TRBV29-1
D gene: .
CDR3 length: 13
clone size: .
J gene: TRBJ2-7
CDR3 protein: CSVEDKGTYEQYF
CDR3 DNA: TGCAGCGTTGAAGACAAAGGCACCTACGAGCAGTACTTC

V gene: TRBV4-2
D gene: TRBD2
CDR3 length: 15
clone size: .
J gene: TRBJ2-1
CDR3 protein: CASSQAAGAYNEQFF
CDR3 DNA: TGTGCCAGCAGCCAAGCAGCGGGGGCATACAATGAGCAGTTCTTC

V gene: TRBV20-1
D gene: TRBD1
CDR3 length: 15
clone size: .
J gene: TRBJ2-1
CDR3 protein: CSATETGSSYNEQFF
CDR3 DNA: TGCAGTGCTACCGAGACAGGGAGCTCCTACAATGAGCAGTTCTTC

V gene: TRBV9
D gene: TRBD2
CDR3 length: 16
clone size: few
J gene: TRBJ2-5
CDR3 protein: CASSVAGSGGGETQYF
CDR3 DNA: TGTGCCAGCAGCGTAGCGGGTAGCGGGGGGGGAGAGACCCAGTACTTC

V gene: TRBV5-1
D gene: .
CDR3 length: 14
clone size: few
J gene: TRBJ2-2
CDR3 protein: CASSISRNTGELFF
CDR3 DNA: TGCGCCAGCAGCATCTCAAGAAACACCGGGGAGCTGTTTTTT

V gene: TRBV29-1
D gene: .
CDR3 length: 12
clone size: few
J gene: TRBJ2-2
CDR3 protein: CSVRGTNGELFF
CDR3 DNA: TGCAGCGTTCGGGGGACGAACGGGGAGCTGTTTTTT

V gene: TRBV5-1
D gene: TRBD2
CDR3 length: 14
clone size: few
J gene: TRBJ2-7
CDR3 protein: CASSPIGGIYEQYF
CDR3 DNA: TGCGCCAGCAGCCCGATCGGGGGGATCTACGAGCAGTACTTC

V gene: TRBV29-1
D gene: .
CDR3 length: 11
clone size: .
J gene: TRBJ2-1
CDR3 protein: CSGGTYNEQFF
CDR3 DNA: TGCAGCGGGGGGACTTACAATGAGCAGTTCTTC

V gene: TRBV15
D gene: .
CDR3 length: 13
clone size: few
J gene: TRBJ2-3
CDR3 protein: CATSRPGADTQYF
CDR3 DNA: TGTGCCACCAGCAGGCCAGGAGCAGATACGCAGTATTTT

V gene: TRBV18
D gene: .
CDR3 length: 14
clone size: few
J gene: TRBJ2-7
CDR3 protein: CASSPGVSSYEQYF
CDR3 DNA: TGTGCCAGCTCACCGGGGGTTAGCTCCTACGAGCAGTACTTC

V gene: TRBV4-1
D gene: .
CDR3 length: 16
clone size: few
J gene: TRBJ2-1
CDR3 protein: CASSQVGVEGVAEQFF
CDR3 DNA: TGCGCCAGCAGCCAAGTGGGAGTTGAGGGGGTGGCTGAGCAGTTCTTC

V gene: TRBV13
D gene: TRBD1
CDR3 length: 15
clone size: few
J gene: TRBJ2-3
CDR3 protein: CASSSDRGNTDTQYF
CDR3 DNA: TGTGCCAGCAGCTCGGACAGGGGTAACACAGATACGCAGTATTTT

V gene: TRBV28
D gene: .
CDR3 length: 13
clone size: once
J gene: TRBJ2-1
CDR3 protein: CASSLLGRHEQFF
CDR3 DNA: TGTGCCAGCAGTTTATTGGGTAGGCATGAGCAGTTCTTC

V gene: TRBV9
D gene: .
CDR3 length: 11
clone size: many
J gene: TRBJ2-3
CDR3 protein: CASSDTDTQYF
CDR3 DNA: TGTGCCAGCAGCGACACAGATACGCAGTATTTT

V gene: TRBV29-1
D gene: TRBD1
CDR3 length: 16
clone size: .
J gene: TRBJ2-5
CDR3 protein: CSVTPARTGTQETQYF
CDR3 DNA: TGCAGCGTTACTCCCGCCAGGACAGGAACCCAAGAGACCCAGTACTTC

V gene: TRBV20-1
D gene: .
CDR3 length: 13
clone size: .
J gene: TRBJ2-7
CDR3 protein: CSARGRDSYEQYF
CDR3 DNA: TGCAGTGCCCGGGGGAGAGACTCCTACGAGCAGTACTTC

V gene: TRBV6-5
D gene: .
CDR3 length: 14
clone size: .
J gene: TRBJ2-2
CDR3 protein: CASSYAQGSGELFF
CDR3 DNA: TGTGCCAGCAGTTACGCCCAGGGGTCCGGGGAGCTGTTTTTT

V gene: TRBV6-1
D gene: TRBD1
CDR3 length: 15
clone size: .
J gene: TRBJ2-1
CDR3 protein: CASSPPGQGVGEQFF
CDR3 DNA: TGTGCCAGCAGCCCCCCGGGACAGGGAGTTGGTGAGCAGTTCTTC

V gene: TRBV29-1
D gene: .
CDR3 length: 12
clone size: .
J gene: TRBJ2-1
CDR3 protein: CSGSGTHNEQFF
CDR3 DNA: TGCAGCGGCTCCGGGACCCACAATGAGCAGTTCTTC

V gene: TRBV9
D gene: .
CDR3 length: 13
clone size: few
J gene: TRBJ1-1
CDR3 protein: CASSSGGGTEAFF
CDR3 DNA: TGTGCCAGCAGTTCGGGAGGGGGAACTGAAGCTTTCTTT

V gene: TRBV27
D gene: .
CDR3 length: 17
clone size: .
J gene: TRBJ1-4
CDR3 protein: CASSLSASFQGNEKLFF
CDR3 DNA: TGTGCCAGCAGTCTATCCGCCAGCTTTCAGGGTAATGAAAAACTGTTTTTT

V gene: TRBV7-9
D gene: .
CDR3 length: 14
clone size: many
J gene: TRBJ2-7
CDR3 protein: CASSLSVSSYEQYF
CDR3 DNA: TGTGCCAGCAGTTTATCGGTGAGCTCCTACGAGCAGTACTTC

V gene: TRBV10-3
D gene: .
CDR3 length: 16
clone size: few
J gene: TRBJ2-2
CDR3 protein: CATGTLGGVITGELFF
CDR3 DNA: TGTGCCACCGGAACTCTAGGGGGGGTAATAACCGGGGAGCTGTTTTTT

V gene: TRBV11-1
D gene: .
CDR3 length: 13
clone size: .
J gene: TRBJ2-1
CDR3 protein: CASSLAGINEQFF
CDR3 DNA: TGTGCCAGCAGCTTAGCCGGAATTAATGAGCAGTTCTTC

V gene: TRBV7-2
D gene: .
CDR3 length: 15
clone size: .
J gene: TRBJ2-7
CDR3 protein: CASSSTILSQTEQYF
CDR3 DNA: TGTGCCAGCAGCTCCACCATCCTGTCACAAACCGAGCAGTACTTC

V gene: TRBV29-1
D gene: .
CDR3 length: 17
clone size: .
J gene: TRBJ2-1
CDR3 protein: CSVGLELGVAHYNEQFF
CDR3 DNA: TGCAGCGTTGGATTGGAGCTGGGGGTCGCTCATTACAATGAGCAGTTCTTC

V gene: TRBV7-6
D gene: TRBD2
CDR3 length: 16
clone size: few
J gene: TRBJ2-1
CDR3 protein: CASSLLASGVYNEQFF
CDR3 DNA: TGTGCCAGCAGCTTACTGGCTAGCGGTGTCTACAATGAGCAGTTCTTC

V gene: TRBV24-1
D gene: TRBD2
CDR3 length: 14
clone size: .
J gene: TRBJ2-1
CDR3 protein: CATRAGGPYNEQFF
CDR3 DNA: TGTGCCACCAGGGCGGGGGGGCCGTACAATGAGCAGTTCTTC

V gene: TRBV7-9
D gene: TRBD2
CDR3 length: 16
clone size: .
J gene: TRBJ2-5
CDR3 protein: CASSASSGVYQETQYF
CDR3 DNA: TGTGCCAGCAGCGCCAGTAGCGGGGTTTACCAAGAGACCCAGTACTTC

V gene: TRBV12-3/TRBV12-4
D gene: TRBD2
CDR3 length: 20
clone size: few
J gene: TRBJ2-3
CDR3 protein: CASSLRVASGGLPSTDTQYF
CDR3 DNA: TGTGCCAGCAGTTTAAGGGTCGCTAGCGGGGGCCTCCCATCCACAGATACGCAGTATTTT

V gene: TRBV7-9
D gene: .
CDR3 length: 14
clone size: .
J gene: TRBJ2-7
CDR3 protein: CASSLALGASEQYF
CDR3 DNA: TGTGCCAGCAGCTTAGCGCTCGGCGCCTCCGAGCAGTACTTC

V gene: TRBV5-4
D gene: .
CDR3 length: 15
clone size: few
J gene: TRBJ2-1
CDR3 protein: CASSLVMDSSNEQFF
CDR3 DNA: TGTGCCAGCAGCTTGGTTATGGACAGCTCCAATGAGCAGTTCTTC

V gene: TRBV5-1
D gene: .
CDR3 length: 17
clone size: .
J gene: TRBJ2-2
CDR3 protein: CASSSDPGGVYTGELFF
CDR3 DNA: TGCGCCAGCAGCTCCGATCCGGGGGGCGTGTACACCGGGGAGCTGTTTTTT

V gene: TRBV2
D gene: TRBD2
CDR3 length: 16
clone size: .
J gene: TRBJ2-3
CDR3 protein: CASSDPLAGEADTQYF
CDR3 DNA: TGTGCCAGCAGTGACCCTCTAGCGGGGGAGGCTGATACGCAGTATTTT

V gene: TRBV11-2
D gene: .
CDR3 length: 17
clone size: few
J gene: TRBJ2-1
CDR3 protein: CASSLDLGGGRHNEQFF
CDR3 DNA: TGTGCCAGCAGCTTAGATCTAGGGGGGGGGAGACACAATGAGCAGTTCTTC

V gene: TRBV7-3
D gene: .
CDR3 length: 16
clone size: .
J gene: TRBJ2-1
CDR3 protein: CASSSPGQYSYNEQFF
CDR3 DNA: TGTGCCAGCAGCTCCCCCGGACAGTACTCCTACAATGAGCAGTTCTTC

V gene: TRBV6-5
D gene: .
CDR3 length: 17
clone size: .
J gene: TRBJ2-4
CDR3 protein: CASSYVGSVLAKNIQYF
CDR3 DNA: TGTGCCAGCAGTTACGTGGGGTCAGTCTTAGCCAAAAACATTCAGTACTTC

V gene: TRBV6-5
D gene: TRBD1
CDR3 length: 15
clone size: few
J gene: TRBJ2-1
CDR3 protein: CASSFSGTGRNEQFF
CDR3 DNA: TGTGCCAGCAGTTTCTCCGGGACAGGGCGAAATGAGCAGTTCTTC

V gene: TRBV6-1
D gene: .
CDR3 length: 16
clone size: few
J gene: TRBJ2-1
CDR3 protein: CASSPRLTRSYNEQFF
CDR3 DNA: TGTGCCAGCAGTCCCAGACTCACGCGATCCTACAATGAGCAGTTCTTC

V gene: TRBV12-3/TRBV12-4
D gene: .
CDR3 length: 14
clone size: .
J gene: TRBJ2-7
CDR3 protein: CASSLSGPFSGQYF
CDR3 DNA: TGTGCCAGCAGTCTTTCAGGTCCCTTTTCGGGGCAGTACTTC

V gene: TRBV21-1
D gene: .
CDR3 length: 15
clone size: .
J gene: TRBJ1-5
CDR3 protein: CASSKRDFRCWPQHF
CDR3 DNA: TGTGCCAGCAGCAAACGGGACTTTAGGTGTTGGCCCCAGCATTTT

V gene: TRBV20-1
D gene: TRBD2
CDR3 length: 15
clone size: .
J gene: TRBJ2-1
CDR3 protein: CSARTGGGDYNEQFF
CDR3 DNA: TGCAGTGCTAGGACCGGCGGGGGGGATTACAATGAGCAGTTCTTC

V gene: TRBV4-1
D gene: .
CDR3 length: 12
clone size: .
J gene: TRBJ1-1
CDR3 protein: CASSQDHTEAFF
CDR3 DNA: TGCGCCAGCAGCCAAGATCACACTGAAGCTTTCTTT

V gene: TRBV7-3
D gene: .
CDR3 length: 15
clone size: .
J gene: TRBJ2-7
CDR3 protein: CASSPFGTGTPEQYF
CDR3 DNA: TGTGCCAGCAGCCCCTTCGGCACAGGGACCCCCGAGCAGTACTTC